The next 18 T cell receptor beta chains were all read from a single sample in a study of blood T cells in healthy people across ages. It was with a sample-barcoded 5' primer and a J-beta primer mix that a second PCR of about 6 to 11 cycles was run. From the 5' RACE reads, TCRdb called clonotypes with MiXCR, one entry per CDR3 protein. Of about 640,000 distinct CDR3 sequences detected, under 30% appear once; the ten largest clones hold 15% to 19%. The specimen was blood. The receptors originated from a woman at least 80 years old in good health.

In this sample, this clonotype turned up a few times. This sequence joins TRBV5-6 and TRBJ1-6, with a tentative D call TRBD1 (5 bases). Germline CDR1 reads SGHDT; CDR2 reads YYEEEE. Deletions cut 4 bases from V and 7 bases from J, with 24 bases between. The CDR3 contains 18 residues. In DNA form, the CDR3 reads TGTGCCAGCAGCCCGGCCCCCCCGGGGCCAAATATGAATTCACCCCTCCACTTT. It is translated as CASSPAPPGPNMNSPLHF.

This clonotype was detected many times. The DNA for the CDR3 is TGTGCCAGCAGCCTACCGGGTCGATCCTCTGGGGCCAACGTCCTGACTTTC. It yields the protein CASSLPGRSSGANVLTF. The chain uses TRBV5-4 and TRBJ2-6; D is undetermined. V gave up 4 bases and J gave up 0 bases, with 14 bases separating them. The CDR3 totals 17 residues. CDR1 SGHNT and CDR2 YYREEE come from the germline V gene (reference sequence).

This clonotype showed up just a few times. The rearrangement links TRBV20-1 to TRBJ2-1, with D tentatively TRBD2 (6 bases). The J call is doubtful: the DNA matches TRBJ2-7 better. The CDR3 sequence is 15 residues long. Germline assignment: CDR1 DFQATT and CDR2 SNEGSKA (reference sequence). The CDR3 sequence is CSAAREQGPYNEQYF. CDR3 in DNA: TGCAGTGCTGCCCGGGAGCAGGGACCCTACAATGAGCAGTACTTC.

The sample holds many counts of this clonotype. This chain joins TRBV4-1 and TRBJ1-2; D not certain. The CDR3 spans 13 residues. Per the germline V gene, CDR1 is MGHRA and CDR2 is YSYEKL. With 1 base removed from V and 6 bases from J, the gap between germline ends came to 9 bases. The CDR3 sequence: CASSQAAGNGYTF. In DNA form, the CDR3 reads TGCGCCAGCAGCCAAGCTGCGGGGAATGGCTACACCTTC.

V and J are TRBV7-2 and TRBJ1-2, with 8 bases matching TRBD1. CDR1 and CDR2 from the germline V gene are SGHTA and FQGNSA. CDR3 length equals 15 residues. Trimming removed 5 bases from V and 7 bases from J; junction bases left unmatched: 12. CDR3 amino acids: CASSPGQGERAGYTF. The CDR3 region has the DNA TGTGCCAGCAGCCCCGGACAGGGTGAGCGCGCTGGCTACACCTTC.

This clonotype has ten or more counts. V usage is TRBV27 and J usage is TRBJ1-2, with 8 nucleotides matching TRBD1. The germline CDR1 and CDR2 sequences are MNHEY and SMNVEV (reference sequence). The CDR3 consists of 15 residues. The V segment lost 3 bases and the J segment 4 bases; nucleotides outside the gene matches: 7. The CDR3 here is CASSFGQGHLYGYTF. In nucleotides, the CDR3 is TGTGCCAGCAGTTTCGGACAGGGCCACCTCTATGGCTACACCTTC.

Concerning this clonotype: This may be a read error, as it is one base from a much larger clone. The chain employs TRBV4-1 and TRBJ1-2, with 7 bases matching TRBD1. Looked up from germline, CDR1 is MGHRA and CDR2 is YSYEKL. The CDR3 spans 15 residues. Losses at the gene ends were 3 bases for V and 4 bases for J; bases not matched to a gene: 8. The CDR3 nucleotides are TGCGCCAGCAGCCAGGGACAGACAAAGGGCTATGGCTACACCTTC. Amino acid sequence: CASSQGQTKGYGYTF.

This clonotype has only a few counts. The J gene is TRBJ2-3, the V gene TRBV6-1; D is undetermined. V lost 2 bases, J lost 3 bases, and 6 bases lay in between. Germline V gene data show CDR1 as MNHNS and CDR2 as SASEGT. This CDR3 spans 13 amino acids. The CDR3: CASSEPPTDTQYF. CDR3 sequence (DNA): TGTGCCAGCAGTGAACCCCCGACAGATACGCAGTATTTT.

In this sample, this clonotype turned up many times. The chain couples TRBV14 to TRBJ2-1, with D hard to call. V dropped 1 base and J dropped 5 bases, with 18 bases sitting between them. Germline V gives CDR1 SGHDN, CDR2 FVKESK. This CDR3 has 17 amino acids. The CDR3 sequence: CASSQVESPETDNEQFF. The DNA for the CDR3 is TGTGCCAGCAGCCAAGTCGAAAGCCCGGAGACTGACAATGAGCAGTTCTTC.

A remark on this clonotype: One end of the junction varies from germline; a read error may be responsible. V and J are TRBV2 and TRBJ2-1; D is perhaps TRBD1 (6 bases). Germline loops: CDR1 SNHLY, CDR2 FYNNEI. The CDR3 has 14 residues. CDR3 sequence: CASRGDTLYSEQFF. CDR3 coding DNA: TGTGCCAGCAGGGGGGACACCTTATACAGTGAGCAGTTCTTC. The variable domain in full, with the rest retrieved from reference TRBV2 and TRBJ2-1, is EPEVTQTPSHQVTQMGQEVILRCVPISNHLYFYWYRQILGQKVEFLVSFYNNEISEKSEIFDDQFSVERPDGSNFTLKIRSTKLEDSAMYFCASRGDTLYSEQFFGPGTRLTVL.

The chain recombines TRBV5-1 with TRBJ2-1, with TRBD1 matching over 11 bases. Unmatched junction bases numbered 5, after V lost 0 bases and J lost 6 bases. The CDR3 has 16 amino acids. Germline V lookup: CDR1 SGHRS, CDR2 YFSETQ. The CDR3 region has the DNA TGCGCCAGCAGCTTGGTCCGGGACAGGGGGGCCAATGAGCAGTTCTTC. It is translated as CASSLVRDRGANEQFF.

At least ten counts were recorded for this clonotype. V and J are TRBV20-1 and TRBJ2-5, with 10 bases lining up with TRBD1. In germline, CDR1 is DFQATT, CDR2 SNEGSKA (reference sequence). After removal of 4 bases from V and 5 bases from J, the junction contained 7 bases not matched to a gene. CDR3 length: 14 amino acids. This CDR3 is CSATWTGGIETQYF. The CDR3 coding sequence is TGCAGTGCTACCTGGACAGGGGGAATTGAGACCCAGTACTTC.

The chain joins TRBV4-3 to TRBJ1-1, with TRBD1 identical over 7 bases. Germline values: CDR1 LGHNA, CDR2 YSLEER. V shed 1 base, J shed 4 bases, and the junction held 9 bases outside the gene matches. The CDR3 extends over 16 amino acids. CDR3 nucleotide sequence: TGCGCCAGCAGCCAAGGCAAGGGGGCGCGGGGCACTGAAGCTTTCTTT. The encoded protein is CASSQGKGARGTEAFF.

A word on this clonotype: A much larger clone lies a single base off, so this may be a read error. The chain uses TRBV14 and TRBJ2-1; D unclear. Matching the DNA end better, TRBJ2-7 makes the J call doubtful. The CDR3 spans 15 residues. CDR1 is SGHDN and CDR2 is FVKESK in the germline V gene. The CDR3 spells CASSQAMGSYNEQYF. CDR3 sequence (DNA): TGTGCCAGCAGCCAAGCGATGGGGTCCTACAATGAGCAGTACTTC.

This clonotype was observed many times. The V call is TRBV9, the J call TRBJ2-5; D call uncertain. CDR3 length equals 14 residues. V dropped 3 bases and J dropped 5 bases, with 14 bases sitting between them. Germline CDR1 is SGDLS and CDR2 is YYNGEE. The CDR3 reads CASSDRAFGETQYF. CDR3 in DNA: TGTGCCAGCAGCGATCGTGCCTTCGGCGAGACCCAGTACTTC.

This clonotype was observed a few times. The V and J genes are TRBV7-2 and TRBJ1-4, with D tentatively TRBD1 (5 bases). CDR1 is SGHTA and CDR2 is FQGNSA in the germline V gene. Trimming left V 1 base short and J 1 base short, with 7 bases between. The CDR3 is 15 amino acids. CDR3 region: CASSLGQLTNEKLFF. CDR3 DNA: TGTGCCAGCAGCTTAGGACAGTTAACTAATGAAAAACTGTTTTTT.

The V call is TRBV11-2, the J call TRBJ2-3; 10 nucleotides line up with TRBD2. J lost 0 bases, V lost 5 bases, and 5 bases had no gene match. CDR1 and CDR2 from the germline V gene are SGHAT and FQNNGV. CDR3 length equals 16 residues. The CDR3 region has the DNA TGTGCCAGCAGCCCAGAACTAGCGGGGAGCACAGATACGCAGTATTTT. It specifies CASSPELAGSTDTQYF.

The chain recombines TRBV29-1 with TRBJ2-5; tentative D call: TRBD2 (5 bases). The CDR3 covers 15 residues. Looked up from germline, CDR1 is SQVTM and CDR2 is ANQGSEA. Trimming left V 5 bases short and J 5 bases short, with 21 bases between. The CDR3 protein is CSVLAGFGPPETQYF. The DNA for the CDR3 is TGCAGCGTTCTCGCGGGCTTCGGACCCCCGGAGACCCAGTACTTC.